This TCR beta chain is drawn from a study of T-cell reconstitution after alpha-beta-depleted transplantation in children. The TCRbeta library was prepared with unique molecular identifiers. TCRdb re-called the PCR reads with MiXCR, one entry per CDR3 protein. The table has a few hundred thousand distinct CDR3 sequences, roughly 13% seen once. The table lists this clonotype with many counts. Germline V gene data show CDR1 as SEHNR and CDR2 as FQNEAQ (reference sequence). Trimming cost V 3 bases and J 4 bases, with 12 bases left between them. CDR3 length equals 14 residues. The chain employs TRBV7-9 and TRBJ1-1, with D perhaps matching TRBD1 (5 bases). This sequence originates from a human donor who donated a stem cell graft to a child with Fanconi anemia. The sequencing used PBMCs, collected from the stem cell graft. Here the CDR3 DNA reads TGTGCCAGCAGCTTCATTCCCAGGGCCACTGAAGCTTTCTTT. This translates into CASSFIPRATEAFF.